A single sample gave rise to the 21 T cell receptor beta chains below, sequenced in a study of T cell changes during pregnancy in multiple sclerosis. Here immunoSEQ multiplex PCR was the method, and the copy in TCRdb shows in-frame clones only, minus some. The sample contains roughly 42,000 clones, 90% to 95% of which appear only once. Specimen: CD4+ T cells from peripheral blood mononuclear cells, collected before pregnancy. These receptors were collected from a female donor with multiple sclerosis, enrolled in a pregnancy study.

V is TRBV30 and J is TRBJ1-5; tentative D call: TRBD1 (6 bases). The ends were cut back, 0 bases at V and 9 bases at J, with 15 bases in the middle. Germline CDR1 reads GTSNPN; CDR2 reads SVGIG (reference sequence). This CDR3 comprises 14 residues. The CDR3 here is CAWSVSRQGRPQHF. The CDR3 DNA follows: TGTGCCTGGAGTGTAAGTCGCCAGGGGAGGCCCCAGCATTTT. Filled out from reference TRBV30 and TRBJ1-5, the complete variable domain reads SQTIHQWPATLVQPVGSPLSLECTVEGTSNPNLYWYRQAAGRGLQLLFYSVGIGQISSEVPQNLSASRPQDRQFILSSKKLLLSDSGFYLCAWSVSRQGRPQHFGDGTRLSIL.

This chain joins TRBV7-9 and TRBJ2-3, with 7 nucleotides matching TRBD1. This CDR3 has 16 residues. Losses at the gene ends were 1 base for V and 2 bases for J; bases not matched to a gene: 6. Per germline, CDR1 SEHNR and CDR2 FQNEAQ (reference sequence). The CDR3: CASSLVVGTATDTQYF. The CDR3 nucleotides are TGTGCCAGCAGCTTAGTGGTAGGGACAGCCACAGATACGCAGTATTTT.

The chain has TRBV11-2 and TRBJ1-3, with 9 bases fitting TRBD1. CDR3 length: 20 residues. Germline lookup yields CDR1 SGHAT and CDR2 FQNNGV. The junction had 12 bases not matched to a gene; V was cut back by 0 bases and J by 0 bases. CDR3 DNA sequence: TGTGCCAGCAGCTTAGAAGGGAGGAGGACAGGGGCAATCTCTGGAAACACCATATATTTT. Its protein is CASSLEGRRTGAISGNTIYF.

V gene TRBV5-6 combines with J gene TRBJ2-2, with D hard to call. CDR3 length: 13 residues. V was cut by 0 bases and J by 9 bases, with 9 bases left in between. Germline V CDR1 and CDR2: SGHDT, YYEEEE. The CDR3: CASSLGVSRELFF. The CDR3 DNA reads TGTGCCAGCAGCTTGGGAGTGTCCAGGGAGCTGTTTTTT.

The chain carries TRBV7-2 and TRBJ2-7; D gene uncertain. CDR1 and CDR2 (germline): SGHTA, FQGNSA. The CDR3 sequence is 14 residues long. V lost 0 bases, J lost 3 bases, and 9 bases lay in between. The CDR3 sequence: CASSLARPLYEQYF. The CDR3 bases are TGTGCCAGCAGCTTAGCCAGGCCACTCTACGAGCAGTACTTC.

The chain couples TRBV2 to TRBJ1-4; maybe TRBD1 (5 bases). Trimming took off 2 bases at V and 6 bases at J, with 10 bases between the two ends. The CDR3 sequence is 14 residues long. Germline assignment: CDR1 SNHLY and CDR2 FYNNEI. The CDR3 sequence is CASSERQGHEKLFF. The CDR3 DNA follows: TGTGCCAGCAGTGAAAGGCAGGGCCATGAAAAACTGTTTTTT.

This chain uses TRBV6-6 with TRBJ2-7, with 7 bases aligning to TRBD1. Per germline, CDR1 MNHNY and CDR2 SVGAGI (reference sequence). Trimming at V came to 2 bases and at J to 3 bases, leaving 4 bases not matched to a gene. The CDR3 length is 14 residues. This chain's CDR3 is CASSYEGASYEQYF. The CDR3, as DNA: TGTGCCAGCAGTTACGAGGGGGCAAGCTACGAGCAGTACTTC.

In this sample, this clone turned up once. One end of the junction varies from germline; a read error may be responsible. CDR3 loop: CASSEGTGQETQYF. In nucleotides, the CDR3 is TGTGCCAGCAGCGAAGGGACAGGCCAAGAGACCCAGTACTTC. The rearrangement links TRBV6-1 to TRBJ2-5; 8 positions agree with TRBD1. CDR3 length: 14 amino acids. Per the germline V gene, CDR1 is MNHNS and CDR2 is SASEGT.

V and J are TRBV7-9 and TRBJ1-1; tentatively, D is TRBD1 (6 bases). From germline, CDR1 is SEHNR and CDR2 FQNEAQ (reference sequence). The V and J ends lost 3 bases and 1 base respectively, with 9 bases between them. This CDR3 is built from 14 residues. The CDR3 DNA is TGTGCCAGCAGCTTTTTACAGGGGAACACTGAAGCTTTCTTT. Protein product: CASSFLQGNTEAFF.

The gene calls are TRBV9 and TRBJ2-2; tentative D call: TRBD2 (6 bases). The V end lost 2 bases, the J end lost 4 bases, and 12 bases lay between the germline ends. Germline CDR1 is SGDLS and CDR2 is YYNGEE. This CDR3 region has 15 residues. CDR3 nucleotides: TGTGCCAGCAGCGTCTACGGGGGTGGCACCGGGGAGCTGTTTTTT. Its translation is CASSVYGGGTGELFF.

The chain is built from TRBV7-2 and TRBJ1-6, with D unclear. Germline values: CDR1 SGHTA, CDR2 FQGNSA. Trimming stripped 2 bases from V and 6 bases from J, with 11 bases between. The CDR3 covers 15 residues. The CDR3 DNA is TGTGCCAGCAGCTTAAGAACACCGATTAATTCACCCCTCCACTTT. Translated, it gives CASSLRTPINSPLHF.

The chain uses TRBV2 and TRBJ1-1; D gene uncertain. The CDR3 is 12 amino acids. In germline, CDR1 is SNHLY, CDR2 FYNNEI. V lost 3 bases and J 6 bases, leaving 8 bases between the germline ends. CDR3 sequence reads: CASSDPRAEAFF. DNA for the CDR3: TGTGCCAGCAGTGACCCACGCGCTGAAGCTTTCTTT.

This chain uses TRBV30 with TRBJ2-3; TRBD2 agrees at 9 bases. The CDR3 contains 15 residues. Germline CDR1 GTSNPN, CDR2 SVGIG (reference sequence). Losses at the gene ends were 0 bases for V and 1 base for J; bases not matched to a gene: 2. CDR3 region: CAWSVQRGGTDTQYF. CDR3 sequence (DNA): TGTGCCTGGAGTGTACAGCGGGGGGGCACAGATACGCAGTATTTT.

This chain connects TRBV7-2 to TRBJ2-5; 16 bases fit TRBD2. The germline V gene has CDR1 SGHTA and CDR2 FQGNSA. The CDR3 extends over 16 amino acids. The V and J ends lost 4 bases and 4 bases, in that order; junction bases with no gene match: 3. The CDR3 reads CASSSGLAGGPETQYF. In DNA, the CDR3 is TGTGCCAGCAGCTCGGGACTAGCGGGGGGGCCAGAGACCCAGTACTTC.

Comments on this clone: An end of the junction does not agree with germline; a read error may underlie this. The chain recombines TRBV6-5 with TRBJ1-2, with 9 bases fitting TRBD1. Germline V lookup: CDR1 MNHEY, CDR2 SVGAGI. This CDR3 is built from 14 residues. CDR3 coding DNA: TGTGCCGGCAGGGAAAGACAGGGGGTAGTCGGCTACACCTTC. Its protein product is CAGRERQGVVGYTF.

As DNA, the CDR3 is TGTGCCAGTAGTATGACAGGTCTAATGAAGCCCCAGCATTTT. Encoded protein: CASSMTGLMKPQHF. The chain employs TRBV19 and TRBJ1-5; a possible D gene is TRBD1 (6 bases). CDR1 LNHDA and CDR2 SQIVND come from the germline V gene (reference sequence). The CDR3 contains 14 residues. V was cut by 3 bases and J by 8 bases, with 14 bases left in between.

The chain is built from TRBV7-8 and TRBJ1-1; TRBD1 is a possible D gene (6 bases). V lost 1 base and J 4 bases, leaving 10 bases between the germline ends. The CDR3 consists of 14 residues. The germline gives CDR1 SGHVS, CDR2 FQNEAQ. CDR3 bases: TGTGCCAGCAGCTTAGTGGGGACAACCACTGAAGCTTTCTTT. It specifies CASSLVGTTTEAFF. The variable domain in full, with the rest retrieved from reference TRBV7-8 and TRBJ1-1, is GAGVSQSPRYKVAKRGQDVALRCDPISGHVSLFWYQQALGQGPEFLTYFQNEAQLDKSGLPSDRFFAERPEGSVSTLKIQRTQQEDSAVYLCASSLVGTTTEAFFGQGTRLTVV.

The chain employs TRBV19 and TRBJ2-7; 7 nucleotides match TRBD1. The trim removed 4 bases at V and 5 bases at J, leaving 2 bases unmatched. CDR1 is LNHDA and CDR2 is SQIVND in the germline V gene (reference sequence). This CDR3 has 12 residues. The CDR3 DNA is TGTGCCAGTAGTAGGACAGGTCACGAGCAGTACTTC. Its protein is CASSRTGHEQYF. Filled out from reference TRBV19 and TRBJ2-7, the complete variable domain reads DGGITQSPKYLFRKEGQNVTLSCEQNLNHDAMYWYRQDPGQGLRLIYYSQIVNDFQKGDIAEGYSVSREKKESFPLTVTSAQKNPTAFYLCASSRTGHEQYFGPGTRLTVT.

The rearrangement uses TRBV7-2 and TRBJ2-1, with 10 bases aligning to TRBD1. This CDR3 has 18 residues. Trimming at V came to 4 bases and at J to 1 base, leaving 10 bases not matched to a gene. CDR1 is SGHTA, CDR2 FQGNSA, per germline. Here the CDR3 reads CASSSPKPGQGSYNEQFF. The DNA of the CDR3 is TGTGCCAGCAGCTCCCCGAAACCGGGACAGGGGTCCTACAATGAGCAGTTCTTC.

This chain connects TRBV7-3 to TRBJ2-2, with 7 bases aligning to TRBD1. Germline values: CDR1 SGHTA, CDR2 FQGTGA. Trimming removed 5 bases from V and 5 bases from J; junction bases left unmatched: 5. The CDR3 consists of 14 residues. The CDR3: CASSHTTGTGELFF. The DNA for the CDR3 is TGTGCCAGCAGCCATACGACAGGGACCGGGGAGCTGTTTTTT.

CDR3 residues: CASSISQAGTQYF. The CDR3 nucleotides read TGTGCCAGCAGTATCTCCCAAGCGGGGACCCAGTACTTC. The genes are TRBV27 and TRBJ2-5, with D possibly matching TRBD2 (6 bases). With 5 bases removed from V and 7 bases from J, the gap between germline ends came to 14 bases. Germline CDR1 is MNHEY and CDR2 is SMNVEV (reference sequence). The CDR3 is made up of 13 amino acids.